This TCR beta chain was found in a study of shared clonotypes between healthy human individuals. Study-wide context: Serving as donors were two women and a few men, whose ages spanned 18 to 49. Study results and caveats: Naive CD4 clonotypes were shared across several donors at roughly 5%. For sorted subsets, rarefaction showed incomplete sequencing despite large depth.

In the original analysis: ImmunoSEQ supplied junction-only sequences lacking quality scores, so filtering was different. Profiled with immunoSEQ multiplex PCR; TCRdb holds only in-frame clones, not every one. The V and J calls and clone size were taken over from that table, and D and trimming were inferred from the DNA. The data hold over a million clones, with 95% to 97% observed a single time. This clone was observed once. Its antigen is as yet unknown. CDR1 and CDR2 (germline): SGHNT, YYREEE (reference sequence). Trimming at V came to 5 bases and at J to 9 bases, leaving 10 bases not matched to a gene. The CDR3 has 14 residues.

The chain joins TRBV5-4 to TRBJ2-1; 8 nucleotides agree with TRBD2. The TCR originated in a man aged 30 to 39 in good health. The specimen sequenced was naive CD4+ T cells sorted from blood. As to subset: CD45RA+ positively selected. The chain's CDR3 is CASSKAGTSGEQFF. DNA of the CDR3: TGTGCCAGCAGTAAAGCAGGGACTAGTGGTGAGCAGTTCTTC.